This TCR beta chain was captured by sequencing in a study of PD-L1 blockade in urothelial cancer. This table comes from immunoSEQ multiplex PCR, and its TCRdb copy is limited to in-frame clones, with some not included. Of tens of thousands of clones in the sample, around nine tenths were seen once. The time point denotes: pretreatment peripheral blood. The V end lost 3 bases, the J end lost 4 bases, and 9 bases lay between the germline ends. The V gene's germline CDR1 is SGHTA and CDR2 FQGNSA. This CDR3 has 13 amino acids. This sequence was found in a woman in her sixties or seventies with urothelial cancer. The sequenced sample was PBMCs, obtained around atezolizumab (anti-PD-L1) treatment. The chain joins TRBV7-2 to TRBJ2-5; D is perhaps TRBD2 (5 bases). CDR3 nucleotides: TGTGCCAGCAGCTTGGTTGGGAGAGAGACCCAGTACTTC. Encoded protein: CASSLVGRETQYF.